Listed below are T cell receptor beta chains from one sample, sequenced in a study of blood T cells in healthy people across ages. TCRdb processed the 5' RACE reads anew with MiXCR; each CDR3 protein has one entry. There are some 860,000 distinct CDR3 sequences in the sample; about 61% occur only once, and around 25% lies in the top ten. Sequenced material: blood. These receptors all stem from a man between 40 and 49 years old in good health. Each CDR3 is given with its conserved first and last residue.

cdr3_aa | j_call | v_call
CSVAERGHGETQYF | TRBJ2-5 | TRBV20-1
CASSLDGGPRYTQYF | TRBJ2-3 | TRBV12-3/TRBV12-4
CASSEPVRSGYTF | TRBJ1-2 | TRBV25-1
CSAQSSGGEETQYF | TRBJ2-5 | TRBV20-1
CSARPNRGLSYEQYF | TRBJ2-7 | TRBV20-1
CASSHLQGAPGANVLTF | TRBJ2-6 | TRBV4-3
CASTLPRGSSYEQYF | TRBJ2-7 | TRBV28
CASSSPSRLAGGVAKDTQYF | TRBJ2-3 | TRBV6-5
CASKTGRTNSYEQYF | TRBJ2-7 | TRBV6-1
CATGEYQETQYF | TRBJ2-5 | TRBV6-1
CASRVNPTRLAGGPRYRAQYF | TRBJ2-5 | TRBV28
CASSLTRLGLQGAYEQYF | TRBJ2-7 | TRBV5-6
CSVSPSGTRNTQYF | TRBJ2-3 | TRBV29-1
CASSHGTSGRRSYEQYF | TRBJ2-7 | TRBV5-6
CASSLGRDRSYEQYF | TRBJ2-7 | TRBV5-1
CASKGLAAITDTQYF | TRBJ2-3 | TRBV19
CASSEARAGYTF | TRBJ1-2 | TRBV2